This TCR gamma chain was recovered during a study of Vδ1+ human thymocytes (dated 2018 in TCRdb). Background on the whole study: As a data resource, the study described the mRNA-level TRG and TRD CDR3 repertoires of highly purified Vdelta1+ thymocytes obtained from young children. Earlier work had validated the multiplex-based CDR3 amplicon strategy against 5'RACE-based methods for generating CDR3 amplicons.

This clone was found a few times. Its antigen remains undetermined. There are no base qualities to consult, and no much larger clone falls within one base. Different DNA sequences within this sample yield the same CDR3. V is cut back by 0 bases and J by 0 bases, with 5 bases in the junction unmatched. The CDR3 has 15 amino acids, counting the end cysteine and phenylalanine. The kept DNA is CDR3 alone, 45 bases in frame from the first base. CDR1 and CDR2 are drawn from the germline V gene: EGSNGY, YDSYNSKV. Thymic samples were depleted of alphabeta T cells, then CD3+ TCRVdelta1+ TCRVdelta2- thymocytes were FACS-sorted. The purity of the sorted Vdelta1+ thymocytes was between roughly 97% and 99.6%. Thymic specimens were obtained from fewer than ten paediatric patients, aged from roughly 5 days to 17 months, who were undergoing corrective cardiac surgery. The thymic tissue was dispersed, and mononuclear cells were isolated using a Histopaque-1077 density gradient. For staining, the antibodies used were anti-TCRVdelta1 clone TS8.2, anti-TCRVdelta2 clone B6, anti-CD3 clone HIT3a and anti-TCRalphabeta clone IP26.

RNA extraction was carried out with the RNeasy mini kit, and reverse transcription was then done using Superscript III. CDR3 amplicons were generated by multiplex PCR with pooled V-gene forward primers and a constant-region reverse primer carrying Illumina adaptor overhangs. After gel purification, the amplicons were indexed with Nextera index primers over eight extra PCR cycles and then purified using AMPure XP beads. Sequencing of the libraries was done on an Illumina MiSeq using paired-end 250 bp reads, dual indexing and an approximately 20% PhiX spike-in. The paper's data handling went like this. Reads were quality checked with FastQC, and TRG read pairs were merged with ea-utils fastq-join. IMGT/HighV-QUEST was used to annotate the sequences, only productive sequences with an unambiguous V-gene assignment were kept, and clonotypes were defined as sequences sharing an identical CDR3 sequence. For downstream analysis, the tools were VDJtools 1.1.1, tcR 2.2.3, Treemap and vegan Shannon diversity in R 3.4.4. The public reads were reprocessed by TCRdb using CATT, and rows of matching DNA were later combined. The V and J calls, along with clone size, are taken from TCRdb and not from the paper's own processing. This sample comprises approximately 25,000 gamma-chain clones, roughly 20% of them detected only once. 1.8% of the sample is in the top ten clones.

Beyond this particular receptor, the publication reports: Many TRG clonotypes were found to be shared between donors (up to about 7x10^3), whereas TRD repertoires were found to be essentially private (max about 120 shared). The thymic TRG and TRD repertoires appeared highly polyclonal, with Gaussian CDR3 length distributions, in contrast to the oligoclonal repertoires of peripheral blood. The use of highly purified populations and single-cell validation was advised by the authors, since misinterpretation of bulk repertoire data could be caused by unexpected Vdelta2 sequences. Donors did not cluster by age or sex, so the analyses were not stratified by age or sex. Despite high sort purity, approximately 19% of thymic TRD sequences were Vdelta2 (and few Vdelta3), unlike peripheral blood Vdelta1+ controls.

Recombination connected TRGV2 to TRGJ1 or TRGJ2. The sequenced sample consisted of Vdelta1+ gamma-delta thymocytes from the thymus. The cell subset or site label for this specimen denotes: FACS-sorted CD3+ TCRalphabeta- TCRVdelta1+ TCRVdelta2- thymocytes. This receptor was obtained from a boy in the first two years of life who had congenital heart surgery. The CDR3 amino acid sequence is: CATWDGPSNYYKKLF. The nucleotide sequence reads TGTGCCACCTGGGACGGGCCTTCGAATTATTATAAGAAACTCTTT.